The T cell receptor (beta chain) described here comes from a study of blood T cell repertoires in COVID-19. The method was immunoSEQ multiplex PCR; TCRdb's version includes in-frame clones alone and lacks a portion of them. This sample has some 270,000 clones, with approximately 85% found just once. The TCR sequence derives from a woman aged 30 to 39 who had recovered from COVID-19. The sample taken for sequencing was PBMCs or T cells enriched from blood (not recorded which).

CDR3 in amino acids: CASSTGLYEQYF. The CDR3 DNA is TGTGCCAGCAGCACCGGACTCTACGAGCAGTACTTC. The chain uses TRBV7-6 and TRBJ2-7; the D gene is possibly TRBD2 (5 bases). Germline-derived CDR1 and CDR2 are SGHVS and FNYEAQ. The V gene lost 5 bases and the J gene lost 3 bases, with 8 bases spanning the gap. The CDR3 runs 12 residues.